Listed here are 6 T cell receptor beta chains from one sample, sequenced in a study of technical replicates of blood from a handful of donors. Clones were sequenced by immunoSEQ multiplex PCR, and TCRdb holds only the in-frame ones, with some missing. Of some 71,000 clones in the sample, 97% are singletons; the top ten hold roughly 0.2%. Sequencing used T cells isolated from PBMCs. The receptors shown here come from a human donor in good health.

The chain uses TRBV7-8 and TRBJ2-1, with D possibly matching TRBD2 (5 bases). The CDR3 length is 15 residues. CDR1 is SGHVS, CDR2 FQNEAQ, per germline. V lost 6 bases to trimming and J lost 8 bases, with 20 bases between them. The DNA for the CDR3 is TGTGCCAGCAGTTCCGTTGGACTCGCTCCGGATGAGCAGTTCTTC. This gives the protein CASSSVGLAPDEQFF.

The CDR3 spells CASSSGLAGGAPQETQYF. The CDR3 DNA sequence: TGCGCCAGCAGCTCAGGACTAGCGGGGGGGGCACCTCAAGAGACCCAGTACTTC. The chain combines TRBV5-1 with TRBJ2-5; 15 bases are a match to TRBD2. The CDR3 length is 18 residues. After removal of 3 bases from V and 2 bases from J, the junction contained 8 bases not matched to a gene. CDR1 SGHRS and CDR2 YFSETQ come from the germline V gene.

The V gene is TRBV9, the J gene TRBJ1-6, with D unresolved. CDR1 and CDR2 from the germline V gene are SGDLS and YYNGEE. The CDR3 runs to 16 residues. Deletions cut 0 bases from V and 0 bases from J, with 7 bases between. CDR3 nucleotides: TGTGCCAGCAGCGTAGGAAGGAGCTCCTATAATTCACCCCTCCACTTT. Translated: CASSVGRSSYNSPLHF.

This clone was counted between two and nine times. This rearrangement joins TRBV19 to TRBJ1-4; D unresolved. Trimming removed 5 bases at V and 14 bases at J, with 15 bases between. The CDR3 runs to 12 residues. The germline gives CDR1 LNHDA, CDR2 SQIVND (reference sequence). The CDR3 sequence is CASSAPLLNLFF. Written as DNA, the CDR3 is TGTGCCAGTAGTGCCCCTCTACTGAACCTGTTTTTT.

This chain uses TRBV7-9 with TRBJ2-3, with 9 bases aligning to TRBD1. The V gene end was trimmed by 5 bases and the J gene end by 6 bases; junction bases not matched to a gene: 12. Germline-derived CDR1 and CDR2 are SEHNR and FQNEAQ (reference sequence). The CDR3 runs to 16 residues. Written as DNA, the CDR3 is TGTGCCAGCAGCGCGAAGGAGACAGGGGGAGGGGATACGCAGTATTTT. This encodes CASSAKETGGGDTQYF.

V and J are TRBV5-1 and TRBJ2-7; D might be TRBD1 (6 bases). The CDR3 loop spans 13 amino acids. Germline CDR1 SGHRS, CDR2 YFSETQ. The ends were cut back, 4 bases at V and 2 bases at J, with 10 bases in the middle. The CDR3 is CASSPGHTYEQYF. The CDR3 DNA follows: TGCGCCAGCAGCCCGGGACATACCTACGAGCAGTACTTC.